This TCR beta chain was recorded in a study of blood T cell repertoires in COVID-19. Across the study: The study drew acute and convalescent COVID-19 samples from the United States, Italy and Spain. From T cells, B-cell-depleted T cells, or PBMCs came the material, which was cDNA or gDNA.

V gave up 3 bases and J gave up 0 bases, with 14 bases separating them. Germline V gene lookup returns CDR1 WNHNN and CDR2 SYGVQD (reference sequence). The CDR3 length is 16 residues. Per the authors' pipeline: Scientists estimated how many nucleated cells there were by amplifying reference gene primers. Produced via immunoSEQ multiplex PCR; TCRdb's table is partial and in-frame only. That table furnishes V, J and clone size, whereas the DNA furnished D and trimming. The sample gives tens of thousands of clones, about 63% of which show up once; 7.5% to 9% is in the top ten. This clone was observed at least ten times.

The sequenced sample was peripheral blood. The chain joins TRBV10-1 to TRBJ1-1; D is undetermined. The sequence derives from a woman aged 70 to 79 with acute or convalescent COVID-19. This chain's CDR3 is CASSDLPGEMNTEAFF. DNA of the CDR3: TGCGCCAGCAGTGACCTACCCGGGGAAATGAACACTGAAGCTTTCTTT.